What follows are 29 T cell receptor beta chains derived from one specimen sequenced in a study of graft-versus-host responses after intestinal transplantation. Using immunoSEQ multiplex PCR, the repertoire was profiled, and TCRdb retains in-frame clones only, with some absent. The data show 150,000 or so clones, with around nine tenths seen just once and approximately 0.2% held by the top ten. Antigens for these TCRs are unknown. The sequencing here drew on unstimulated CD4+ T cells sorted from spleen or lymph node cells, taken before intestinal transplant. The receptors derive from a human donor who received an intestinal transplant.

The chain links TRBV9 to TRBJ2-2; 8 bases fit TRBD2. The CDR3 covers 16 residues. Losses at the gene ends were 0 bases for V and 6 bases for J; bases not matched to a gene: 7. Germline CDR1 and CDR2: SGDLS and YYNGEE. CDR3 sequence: CASSVASGSRAGELFF. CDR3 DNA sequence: TGTGCCAGCAGCGTAGCGAGCGGGAGTAGGGCCGGGGAGCTGTTTTTT.

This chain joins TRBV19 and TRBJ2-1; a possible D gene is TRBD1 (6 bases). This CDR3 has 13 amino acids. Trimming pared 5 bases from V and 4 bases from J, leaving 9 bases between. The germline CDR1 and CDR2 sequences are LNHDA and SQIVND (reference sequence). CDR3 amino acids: CASSVQGYNEQFF. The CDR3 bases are TGTGCCAGTAGTGTACAGGGTTACAATGAGCAGTTCTTC.

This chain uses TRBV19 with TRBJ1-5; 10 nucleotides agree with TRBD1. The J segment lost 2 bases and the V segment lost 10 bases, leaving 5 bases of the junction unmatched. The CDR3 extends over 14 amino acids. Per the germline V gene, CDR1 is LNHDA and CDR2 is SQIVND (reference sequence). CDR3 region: CATAGTGGNQPQHF. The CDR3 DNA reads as TGTGCCACCGCCGGGACAGGGGGCAATCAGCCCCAGCATTTT.

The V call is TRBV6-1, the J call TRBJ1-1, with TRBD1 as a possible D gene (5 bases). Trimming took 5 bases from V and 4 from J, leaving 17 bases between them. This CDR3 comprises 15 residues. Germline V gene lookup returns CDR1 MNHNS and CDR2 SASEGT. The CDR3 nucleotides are TGTGCCAGCAGTCTAATGAGGGGCCGGACCACTGAAGCTTTCTTT. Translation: CASSLMRGRTTEAFF.

The CDR3 DNA sequence: TGTGCCAGCAGTCACAGGGGGCGCTCTGGGGCCAACGTCCTGACTTTC. It translates to CASSHRGRSGANVLTF. The rearrangement links TRBV7-2 to TRBJ2-6; TRBD1 matches at 9 bases. Germline values: CDR1 SGHTA, CDR2 FQGNSA. V dropped 6 bases and J dropped 0; count of bases not matched to a gene: 3. The CDR3 extends over 16 amino acids.

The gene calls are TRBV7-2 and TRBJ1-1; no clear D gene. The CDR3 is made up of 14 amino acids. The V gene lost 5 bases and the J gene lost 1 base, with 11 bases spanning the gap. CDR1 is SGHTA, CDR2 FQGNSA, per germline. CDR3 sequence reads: CASSPPLWNTEAFF. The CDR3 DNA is TGTGCCAGCAGCCCCCCCTTGTGGAACACTGAAGCTTTCTTT.

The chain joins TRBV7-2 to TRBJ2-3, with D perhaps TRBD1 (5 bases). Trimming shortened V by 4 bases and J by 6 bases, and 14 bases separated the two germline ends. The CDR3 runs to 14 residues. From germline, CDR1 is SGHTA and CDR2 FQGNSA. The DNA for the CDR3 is TGTGCCAGCAGCTGGAAACACAGGTCCGATACGCAGTATTTT. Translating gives CASSWKHRSDTQYF.

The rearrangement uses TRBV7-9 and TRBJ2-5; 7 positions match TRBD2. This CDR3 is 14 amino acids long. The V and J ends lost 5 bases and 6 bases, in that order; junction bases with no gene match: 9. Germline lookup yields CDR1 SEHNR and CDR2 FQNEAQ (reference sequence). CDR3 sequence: CASSQTSDWQTQYF. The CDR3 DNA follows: TGTGCCAGCAGCCAAACTAGCGACTGGCAGACCCAGTACTTC.

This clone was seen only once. The CDR3 reads CAWSVGGTGAGNTIYF. Here the CDR3 DNA reads TGTGCCTGGAGTGTCGGAGGGACAGGGGCTGGAAACACCATATATTTT. V is TRBV30 and J is TRBJ1-3; 10 bases are a match to TRBD1. The ends lost 0 bases at V and 2 bases at J; junction bases unmatched: 4. The CDR3 contains 16 residues. The V gene's germline CDR1 is GTSNPN and CDR2 SVGIG (reference sequence).

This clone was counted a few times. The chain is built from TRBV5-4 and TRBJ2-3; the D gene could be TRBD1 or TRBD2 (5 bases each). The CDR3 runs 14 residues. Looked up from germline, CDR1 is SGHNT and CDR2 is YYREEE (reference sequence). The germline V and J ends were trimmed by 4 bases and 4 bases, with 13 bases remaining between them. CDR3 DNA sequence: TGTGCCAGCAGCCACGGGACCAGGGCAGATACGCAGTATTTT. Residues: CASSHGTRADTQYF.

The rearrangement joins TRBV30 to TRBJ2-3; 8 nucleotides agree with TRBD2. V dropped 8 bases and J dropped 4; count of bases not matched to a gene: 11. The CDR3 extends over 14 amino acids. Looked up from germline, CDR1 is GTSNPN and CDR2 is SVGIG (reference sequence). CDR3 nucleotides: TGTGCCACACCGGGACTAGTTCTCCCAGATACGCAGTATTTT. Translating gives CATPGLVLPDTQYF.

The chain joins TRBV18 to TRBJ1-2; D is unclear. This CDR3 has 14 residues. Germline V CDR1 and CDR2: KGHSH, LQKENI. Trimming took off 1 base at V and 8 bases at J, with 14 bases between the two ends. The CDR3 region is CASSPRGNQPGYTF. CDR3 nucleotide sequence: TGTGCCAGCTCACCACGGGGAAACCAACCGGGCTACACCTTC.

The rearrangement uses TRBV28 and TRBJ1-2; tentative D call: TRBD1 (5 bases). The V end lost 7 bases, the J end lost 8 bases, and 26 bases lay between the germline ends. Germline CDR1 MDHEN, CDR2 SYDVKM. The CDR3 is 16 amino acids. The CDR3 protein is CASTSIPAGKGQGYTF. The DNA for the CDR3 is TGTGCCAGCACCTCAATACCCGCCGGGAAGGGGCAGGGCTACACCTTC.

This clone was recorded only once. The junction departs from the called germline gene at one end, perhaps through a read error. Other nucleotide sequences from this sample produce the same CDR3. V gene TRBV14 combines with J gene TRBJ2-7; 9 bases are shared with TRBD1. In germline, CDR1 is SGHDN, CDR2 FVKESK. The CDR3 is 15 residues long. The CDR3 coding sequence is TGTGCTAGCAGCCCTCGGGACAGGGAGATAAGGGTGCAGTACTTC. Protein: CASSPRDREIRVQYF.

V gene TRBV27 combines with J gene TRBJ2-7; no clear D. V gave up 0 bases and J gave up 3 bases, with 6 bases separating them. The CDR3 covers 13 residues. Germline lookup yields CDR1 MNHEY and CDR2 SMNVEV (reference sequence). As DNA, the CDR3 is TGTGCCAGCAGTTTATCGTTCGGCTACGAGCAGTACTTC. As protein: CASSLSFGYEQYF.

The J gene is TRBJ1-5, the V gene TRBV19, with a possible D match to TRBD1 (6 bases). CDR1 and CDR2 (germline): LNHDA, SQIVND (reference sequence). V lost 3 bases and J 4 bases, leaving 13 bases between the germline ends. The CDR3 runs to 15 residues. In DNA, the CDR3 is TGTGCCAGTAGTATGTCCCGGACAGTGAATCAGCCCCAGCATTTT. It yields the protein CASSMSRTVNQPQHF.

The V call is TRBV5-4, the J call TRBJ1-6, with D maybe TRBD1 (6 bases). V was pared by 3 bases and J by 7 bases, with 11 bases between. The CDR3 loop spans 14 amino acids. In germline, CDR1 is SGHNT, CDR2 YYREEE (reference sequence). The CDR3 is CASSSYRDNSPLHF. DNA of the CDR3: TGTGCCAGCAGCTCTTACAGGGACAATTCACCCCTCCACTTT.

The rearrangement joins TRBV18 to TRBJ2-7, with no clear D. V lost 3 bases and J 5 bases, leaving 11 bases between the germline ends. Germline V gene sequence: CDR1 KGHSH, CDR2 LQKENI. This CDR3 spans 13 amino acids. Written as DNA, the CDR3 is TGTGCCAGCTCACCTGTGGTCCGGGACGAGCAGTACTTC. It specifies CASSPVVRDEQYF. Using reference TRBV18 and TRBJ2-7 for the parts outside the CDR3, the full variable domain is NAGVMQNPRHLVRRRGQEARLRCSPMKGHSHVYWYRQLPEEGLKFMVYLQKENIIDESGMPKERFSAEFPKEGPSILRIQQVVRGDSAAYFCASSPVVRDEQYFGPGTRLTVT.

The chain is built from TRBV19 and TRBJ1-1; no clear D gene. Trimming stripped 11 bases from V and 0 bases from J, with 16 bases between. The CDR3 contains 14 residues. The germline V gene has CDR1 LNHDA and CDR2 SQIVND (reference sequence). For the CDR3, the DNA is TGTGCCTCCATGGGGTTGGCAATGAACACTGAAGCTTTCTTT. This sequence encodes CASMGLAMNTEAFF.

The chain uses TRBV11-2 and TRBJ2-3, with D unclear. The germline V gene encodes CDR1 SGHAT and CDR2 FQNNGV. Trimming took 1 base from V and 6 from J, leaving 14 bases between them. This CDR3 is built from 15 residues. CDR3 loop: CASSLGLTARDTQYF. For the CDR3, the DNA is TGTGCCAGCAGCTTAGGGTTGACCGCCCGGGATACGCAGTATTTT.

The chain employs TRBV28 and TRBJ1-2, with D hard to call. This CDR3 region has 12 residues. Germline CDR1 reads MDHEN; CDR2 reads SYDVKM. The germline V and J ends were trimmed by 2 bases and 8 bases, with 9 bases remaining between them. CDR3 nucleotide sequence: TGTGCCAGCAGTTTAAAGGGTTGGGGCTACACCTTC. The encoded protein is CASSLKGWGYTF.

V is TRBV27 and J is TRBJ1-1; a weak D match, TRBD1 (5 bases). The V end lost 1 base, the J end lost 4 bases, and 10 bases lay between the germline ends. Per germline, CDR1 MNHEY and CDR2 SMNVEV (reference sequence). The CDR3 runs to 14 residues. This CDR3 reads CASSLLGGGTEAFF. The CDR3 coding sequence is TGTGCCAGCAGTTTATTGGGCGGGGGCACTGAAGCTTTCTTT.

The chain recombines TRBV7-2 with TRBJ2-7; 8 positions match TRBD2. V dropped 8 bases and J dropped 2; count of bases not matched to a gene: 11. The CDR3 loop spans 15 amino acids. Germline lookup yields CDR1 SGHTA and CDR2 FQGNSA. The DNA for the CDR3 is TGTGCCAGCGTCTCCCGCGCGGGAGGTGCCTACGAGCAGTACTTC. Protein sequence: CASVSRAGGAYEQYF.

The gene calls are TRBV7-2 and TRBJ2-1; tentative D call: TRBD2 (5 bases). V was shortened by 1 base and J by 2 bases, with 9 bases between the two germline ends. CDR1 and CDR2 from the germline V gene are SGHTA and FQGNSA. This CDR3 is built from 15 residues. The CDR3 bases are TGTGCCAGCAGCTTAGTCGCGGGTACCTACAATGAGCAGTTCTTC. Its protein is CASSLVAGTYNEQFF.

This CDR3 reads CASSGRSGTLQETQYF. CDR3 DNA: TGTGCCAGCAGTGGCAGGAGCGGGACTCTTCAAGAGACCCAGTACTTC. The V gene is TRBV25-1, the J gene TRBJ2-5; 7 bases map to TRBD2. In germline, CDR1 is MGHDK, CDR2 SYGVNS. V trimming: 4 bases; J trimming: 2 bases; junction bases outside the gene matches: 10. The CDR3 is made up of 16 amino acids.

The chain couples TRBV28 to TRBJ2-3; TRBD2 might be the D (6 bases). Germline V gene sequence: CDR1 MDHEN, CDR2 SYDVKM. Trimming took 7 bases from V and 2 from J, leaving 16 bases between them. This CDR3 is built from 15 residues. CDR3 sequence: CASTPPGLYTDTQYF. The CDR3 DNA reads TGTGCCAGCACTCCACCGGGACTTTACACAGATACGCAGTATTTT.

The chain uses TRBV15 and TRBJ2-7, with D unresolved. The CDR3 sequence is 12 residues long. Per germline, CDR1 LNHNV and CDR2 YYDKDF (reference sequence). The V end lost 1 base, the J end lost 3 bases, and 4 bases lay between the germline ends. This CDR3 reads CATSRGHYEQYF. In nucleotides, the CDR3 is TGTGCCACCAGCAGAGGACACTACGAGCAGTACTTC.

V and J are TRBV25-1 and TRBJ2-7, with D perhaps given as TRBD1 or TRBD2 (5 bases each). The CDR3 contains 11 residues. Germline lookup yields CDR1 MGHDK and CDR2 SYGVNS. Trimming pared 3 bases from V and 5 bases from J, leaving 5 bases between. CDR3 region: CASSEGDEQYF. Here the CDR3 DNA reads TGTGCCAGCAGTGAGGGGGACGAGCAGTACTTC.

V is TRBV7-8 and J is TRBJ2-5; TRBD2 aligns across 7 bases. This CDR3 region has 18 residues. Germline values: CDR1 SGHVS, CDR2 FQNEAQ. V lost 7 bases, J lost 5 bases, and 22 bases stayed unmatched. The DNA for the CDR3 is TGTGCCAGCAAACAACAACCGGGCCCTAGCGGTCGGGGGGAGACCCAGTACTTC. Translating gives CASKQQPGPSGRGETQYF.